Described below is a single TCR beta chain sequence and its context. Its antigen is not known. One end of the junction does not line up with germline, which may come from a read error. Libraries were prepared by immunoSEQ multiplex PCR; TCRdb keeps only in-frame clonotypes and omits some of them. The sample has around 56,000 clones; less than 85% are singletons. The time point was: week 5, during vaccination. The content of each vaccine dose was 300 ug of mutant IDH1 20-mer peptide, and topical imiquimod accompanied it. Astrocytomas found in donors were new, WHO grade 3 or 4, IDH1-mutant and ATRX-lost. The CDR3 runs to 15 residues. Looked up from germline, CDR1 is SGHKS and CDR2 is YYEKEE (reference sequence). The source of the sample is a study of a mutant IDH1 vaccine in newly diagnosed glioma.

This material consisted of PBMCs, taken from a glioma patient whose treatment included an IDH1 peptide vaccine. The chain is built from TRBV5-5 and TRBJ1-1, with no clear D. The origin of this receptor is a woman aged 18-29 years with glioma. Some clones in this sample may be carry-over from other donors' samples. CDR3 nucleotide sequence: TGCGCCAGCAGCCAAGATCCCGGGCTGAACACTGAAGCTTTCTTT. The encoded protein is CASSQDPGLNTEAFF.